Described below is a single T cell receptor beta chain sequence and its context. The antigen is undetermined. The repertoire was sequenced with immunoSEQ multiplex PCR; TCRdb's copy has only in-frame clones and lacks some. The sample includes some 10,000 clones, around 70% of them seen just once. The sample originates from a study of chemoradiotherapy in HPV16-positive cancers. Overall study findings and caveats: During treatment, candidate HPV-specific clones and E7-related motifs expanded in tumor. The functional HPV-specific definition rests on just a couple of HPV16-positive patients. For HPV16-positive patients, expanding HPV-responsive T cells associated with longer recurrence-free survival.

CDR1 is MNHEY and CDR2 is SVGAGI in the germline V gene. Trimming removed 3 bases from V and 8 bases from J; junction bases left unmatched: 8. The CDR3 loop spans 14 amino acids. The receptor comes from a human donor with HPV-associated anogenital cancer. The rearrangement joins TRBV6-5 to TRBJ1-2, with 8 bases lining up with TRBD1. The material sequenced was tumor tissue, taken from a patient who underwent chemoradiotherapy. CDR3 residues: CASSYYGQGEGYTF. The CDR3, as DNA: TGTGCCAGCAGTTATTACGGACAGGGAGAGGGCTACACCTTC.